This TCR beta chain was identified in a study of cytomegalovirus exposure and HLA in healthy donors. Findings of the study overall: A few chains linked to CMV were shown in vitro to be specific for CMV antigens. Accounts indicate the classifier identified cytomegalovirus status with strong specificity and sensitivity. A list of around 160 TCR beta chains associated with cytomegalovirus was given.

As for this clone: Its target is not known.

Vbeta (60) and Jbeta (13) primers were used in the PCR. Profiled with immunoSEQ multiplex PCR; TCRdb holds only in-frame clones, not every one. The sample shows under 200,000 clones, 75% to 90% of them seen only once. The receptor was derived from a human donor in good health. Sequences were obtained from PBMCs.

The CDR3 reads CASSQLGHTSPSSGELFF. The CDR3 DNA is TGCGCCAGCAGCCAACTGGGCCACACGTCACCTTCGTCCGGGGAGCTGTTTTTT. J is TRBJ2-2 and V is TRBV4-3; no reliable D call. The CDR3 sequence is 18 residues long. CDR1 is LGHNA, CDR2 YSLEER, per germline. Trimming removed 2 bases from V and 6 bases from J, with 22 bases in between.